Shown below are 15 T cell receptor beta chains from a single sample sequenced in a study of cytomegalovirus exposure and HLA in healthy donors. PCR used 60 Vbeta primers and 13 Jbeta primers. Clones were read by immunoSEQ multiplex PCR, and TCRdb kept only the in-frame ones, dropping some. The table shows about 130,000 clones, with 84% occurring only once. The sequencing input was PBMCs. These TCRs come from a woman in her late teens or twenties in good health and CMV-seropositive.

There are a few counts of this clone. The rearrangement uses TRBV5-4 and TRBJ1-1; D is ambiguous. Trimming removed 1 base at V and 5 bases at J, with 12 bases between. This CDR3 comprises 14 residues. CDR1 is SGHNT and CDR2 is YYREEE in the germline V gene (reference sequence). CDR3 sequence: CASSLSGAGTEAFF. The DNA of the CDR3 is TGTGCCAGCAGCTTGAGTGGTGCCGGGACTGAAGCTTTCTTT.

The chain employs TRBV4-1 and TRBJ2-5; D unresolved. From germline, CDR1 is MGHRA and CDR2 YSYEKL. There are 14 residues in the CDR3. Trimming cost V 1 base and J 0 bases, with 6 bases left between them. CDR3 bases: TGCGCCAGCAGCCAAGCGGTCTACCAAGAGACCCAGTACTTC. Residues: CASSQAVYQETQYF.

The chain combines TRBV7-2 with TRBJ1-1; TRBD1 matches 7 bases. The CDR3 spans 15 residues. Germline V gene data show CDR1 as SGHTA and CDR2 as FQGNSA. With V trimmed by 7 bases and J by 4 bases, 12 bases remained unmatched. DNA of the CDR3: TGTGCCAGCAACCCATATAAGGGGGCTGGCACTGAAGCTTTCTTT. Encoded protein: CASNPYKGAGTEAFF.

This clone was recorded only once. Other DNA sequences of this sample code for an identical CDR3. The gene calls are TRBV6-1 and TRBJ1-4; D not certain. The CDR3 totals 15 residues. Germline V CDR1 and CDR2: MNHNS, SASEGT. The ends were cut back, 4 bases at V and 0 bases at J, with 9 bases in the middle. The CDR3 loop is CASSGRFATNEKLFF. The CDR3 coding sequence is TGTGCCAGCAGTGGGCGGTTTGCAACTAATGAAAAACTGTTTTTT.

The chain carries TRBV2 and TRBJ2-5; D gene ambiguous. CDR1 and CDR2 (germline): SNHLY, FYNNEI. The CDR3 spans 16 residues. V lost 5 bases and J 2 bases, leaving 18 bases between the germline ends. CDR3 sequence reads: CASSSLGIDTQETQYF. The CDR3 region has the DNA TGTGCCAGCAGTTCCCTTGGCATAGACACGCAAGAGACCCAGTACTTC.

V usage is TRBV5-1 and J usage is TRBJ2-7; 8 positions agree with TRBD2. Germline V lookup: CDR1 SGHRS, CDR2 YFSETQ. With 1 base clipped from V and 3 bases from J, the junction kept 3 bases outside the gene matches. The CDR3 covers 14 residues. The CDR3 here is CASSLSGGDYEQYF. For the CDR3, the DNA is TGCGCCAGCAGCTTGTCCGGGGGGGACTACGAGCAGTACTTC.

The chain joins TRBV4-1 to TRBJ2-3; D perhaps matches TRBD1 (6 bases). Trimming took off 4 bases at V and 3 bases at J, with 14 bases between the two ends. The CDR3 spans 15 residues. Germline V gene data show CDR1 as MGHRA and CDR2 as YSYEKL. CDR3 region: CASSLTGLGTDTQYF. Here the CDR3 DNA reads TGCGCCAGCAGCCTAACAGGGTTAGGGACAGATACGCAGTATTTT.

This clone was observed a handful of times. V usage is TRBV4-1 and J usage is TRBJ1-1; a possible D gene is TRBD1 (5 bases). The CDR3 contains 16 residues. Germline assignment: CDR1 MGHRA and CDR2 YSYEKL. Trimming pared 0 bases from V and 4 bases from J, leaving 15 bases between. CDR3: CASSQDQGRVPTEAFF. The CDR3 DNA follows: TGCGCCAGCAGCCAAGATCAGGGAAGGGTGCCCACTGAAGCTTTCTTT.

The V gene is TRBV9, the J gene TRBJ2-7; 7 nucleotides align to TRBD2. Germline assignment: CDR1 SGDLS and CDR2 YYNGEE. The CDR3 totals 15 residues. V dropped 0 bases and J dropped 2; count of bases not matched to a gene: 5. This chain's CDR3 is CASSVVGGGTYEQYF. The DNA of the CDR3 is TGTGCCAGCAGCGTAGTTGGGGGGGGGACCTACGAGCAGTACTTC.

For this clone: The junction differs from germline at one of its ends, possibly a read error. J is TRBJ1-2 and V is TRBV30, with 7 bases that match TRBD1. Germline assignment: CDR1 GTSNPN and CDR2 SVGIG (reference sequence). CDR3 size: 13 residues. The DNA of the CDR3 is TGTGCCCGGAGGGGGCTAGCTAACTATGGCTACACCTTC. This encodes CARRGLANYGYTF.

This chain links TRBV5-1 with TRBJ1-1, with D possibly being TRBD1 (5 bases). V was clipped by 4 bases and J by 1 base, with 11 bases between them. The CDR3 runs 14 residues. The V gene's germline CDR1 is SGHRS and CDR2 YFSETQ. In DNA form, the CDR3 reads TGCGCCAGCAGCCGGGGGGGACCGAACACTGAAGCTTTCTTT. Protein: CASSRGGPNTEAFF.

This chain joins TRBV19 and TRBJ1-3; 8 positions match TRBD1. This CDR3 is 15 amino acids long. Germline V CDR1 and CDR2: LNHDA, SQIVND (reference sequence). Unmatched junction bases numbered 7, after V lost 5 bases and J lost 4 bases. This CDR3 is CASSPDRVPGNTIYF. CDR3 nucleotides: TGTGCCAGTAGTCCGGACAGGGTGCCCGGAAACACCATATATTTT.

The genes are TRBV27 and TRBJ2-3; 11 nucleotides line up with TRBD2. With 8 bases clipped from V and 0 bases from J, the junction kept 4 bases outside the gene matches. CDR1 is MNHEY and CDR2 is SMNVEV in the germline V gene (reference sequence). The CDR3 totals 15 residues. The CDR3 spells CASGASGGSTDTQYF. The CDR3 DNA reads TGTGCCAGCGGAGCTAGCGGGGGGAGCACAGATACGCAGTATTTT.

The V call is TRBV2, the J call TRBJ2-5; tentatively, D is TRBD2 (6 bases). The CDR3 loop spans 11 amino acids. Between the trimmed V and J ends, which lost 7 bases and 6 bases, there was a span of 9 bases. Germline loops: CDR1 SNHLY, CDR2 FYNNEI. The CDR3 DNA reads TGTGCCAGCACCGGCGGGAAGACCCAGTACTTC. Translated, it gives CASTGGKTQYF.

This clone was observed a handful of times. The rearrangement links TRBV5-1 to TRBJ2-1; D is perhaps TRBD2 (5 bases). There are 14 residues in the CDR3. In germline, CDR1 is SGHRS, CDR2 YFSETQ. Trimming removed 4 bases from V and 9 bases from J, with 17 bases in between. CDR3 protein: CASSATQEAGEQFF. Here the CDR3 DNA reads TGCGCCAGCAGCGCGACCCAGGAGGCGGGTGAGCAGTTCTTC.